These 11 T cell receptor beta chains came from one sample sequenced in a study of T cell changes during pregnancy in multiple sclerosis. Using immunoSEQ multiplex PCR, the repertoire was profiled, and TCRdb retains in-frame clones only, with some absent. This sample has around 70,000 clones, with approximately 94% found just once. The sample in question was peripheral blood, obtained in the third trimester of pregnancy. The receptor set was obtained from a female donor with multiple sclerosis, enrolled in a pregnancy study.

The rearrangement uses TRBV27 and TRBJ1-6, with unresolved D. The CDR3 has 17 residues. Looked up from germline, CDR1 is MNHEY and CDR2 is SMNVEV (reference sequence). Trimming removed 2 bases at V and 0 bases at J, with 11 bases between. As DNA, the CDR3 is TGTGCCAGCAGTTTAGGAGGGCCCCGCTCCTATAATTCACCCCTCCACTTT. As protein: CASSLGGPRSYNSPLHF.

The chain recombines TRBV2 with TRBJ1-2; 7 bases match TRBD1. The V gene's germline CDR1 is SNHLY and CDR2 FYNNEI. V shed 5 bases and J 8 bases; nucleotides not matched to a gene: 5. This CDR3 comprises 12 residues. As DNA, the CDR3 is TGTGCCAGCAGTCAAGACAGGGTCGGCTACACCTTC. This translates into CASSQDRVGYTF.

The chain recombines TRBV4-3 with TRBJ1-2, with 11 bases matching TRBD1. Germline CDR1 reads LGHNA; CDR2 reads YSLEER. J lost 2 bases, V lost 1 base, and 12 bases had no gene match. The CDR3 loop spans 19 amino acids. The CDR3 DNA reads TGCGCCAGCAGCCAAGGCGTCGGGACAGGGGGAAACCGGAACTATGGCTACACCTTC. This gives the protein CASSQGVGTGGNRNYGYTF.

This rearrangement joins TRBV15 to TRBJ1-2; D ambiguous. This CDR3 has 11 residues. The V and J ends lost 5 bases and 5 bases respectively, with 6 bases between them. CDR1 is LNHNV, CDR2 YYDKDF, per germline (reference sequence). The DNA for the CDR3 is TGTGCCACCAGCGAGGAATATGGCTACACCTTC. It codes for CATSEEYGYTF.

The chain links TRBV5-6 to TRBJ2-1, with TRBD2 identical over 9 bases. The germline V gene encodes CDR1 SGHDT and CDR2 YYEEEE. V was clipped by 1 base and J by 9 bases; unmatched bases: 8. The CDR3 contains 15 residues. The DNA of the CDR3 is TGTGCCAGCAGCTTGCAGGGCGGGGGGGCCGCTGAGCAGTTCTTC. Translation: CASSLQGGGAAEQFF.

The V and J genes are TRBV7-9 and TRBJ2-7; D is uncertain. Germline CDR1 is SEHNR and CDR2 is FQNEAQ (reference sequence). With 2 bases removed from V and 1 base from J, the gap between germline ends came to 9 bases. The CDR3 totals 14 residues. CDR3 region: CASSLSGRSYEQYF. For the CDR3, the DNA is TGTGCCAGCAGCTTATCAGGTCGTTCCTACGAGCAGTACTTC. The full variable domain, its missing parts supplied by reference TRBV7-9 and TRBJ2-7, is DTGVSQNPRHKITKRGQNVTFRCDPISEHNRLYWYRQTLGQGPEFLTYFQNEAQLEKSRLLSDRFSAERPKGSFSTLEIQRTEQGDSAMYLCASSLSGRSYEQYFGPGTRLTVT.

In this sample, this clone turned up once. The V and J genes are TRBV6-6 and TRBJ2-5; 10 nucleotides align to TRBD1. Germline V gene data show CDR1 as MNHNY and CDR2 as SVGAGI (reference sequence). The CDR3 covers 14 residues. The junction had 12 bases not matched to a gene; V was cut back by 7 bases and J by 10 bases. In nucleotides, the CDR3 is TGTGCCAGCATCCACCAAGGGACAGGGGAGGGCCAGTACTTC. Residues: CASIHQGTGEGQYF.

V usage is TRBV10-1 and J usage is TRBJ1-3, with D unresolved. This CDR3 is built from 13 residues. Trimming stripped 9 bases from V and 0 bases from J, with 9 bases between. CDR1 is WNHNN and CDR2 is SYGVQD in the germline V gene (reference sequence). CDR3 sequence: CARMMRSGNTIYF. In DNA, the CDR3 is TGCGCCAGGATGATGCGCTCTGGAAACACCATATATTTT.

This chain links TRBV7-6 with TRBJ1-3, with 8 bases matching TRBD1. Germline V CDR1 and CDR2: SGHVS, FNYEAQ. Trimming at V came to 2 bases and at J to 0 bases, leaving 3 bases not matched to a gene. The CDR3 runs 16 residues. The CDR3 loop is CASSLNQGASGNTIYF. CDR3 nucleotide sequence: TGTGCCAGCAGCTTAAATCAGGGGGCCTCTGGAAACACCATATATTTT.

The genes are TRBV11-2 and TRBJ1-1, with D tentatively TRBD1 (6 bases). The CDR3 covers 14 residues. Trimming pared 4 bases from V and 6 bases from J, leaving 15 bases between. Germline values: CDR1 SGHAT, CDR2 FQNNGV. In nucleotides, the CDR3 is TGTGCCAGCAGCTGGGGGGGCACAAGCGCTGAAGCTTTCTTT. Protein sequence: CASSWGGTSAEAFF.

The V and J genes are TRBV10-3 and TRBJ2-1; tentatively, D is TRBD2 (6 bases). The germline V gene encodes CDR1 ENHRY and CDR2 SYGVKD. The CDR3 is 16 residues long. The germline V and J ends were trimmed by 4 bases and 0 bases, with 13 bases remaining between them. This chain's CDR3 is CAISAGLLSSYNEQFF. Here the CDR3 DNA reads TGTGCCATCAGTGCGGGACTTCTGAGCTCCTACAATGAGCAGTTCTTC.